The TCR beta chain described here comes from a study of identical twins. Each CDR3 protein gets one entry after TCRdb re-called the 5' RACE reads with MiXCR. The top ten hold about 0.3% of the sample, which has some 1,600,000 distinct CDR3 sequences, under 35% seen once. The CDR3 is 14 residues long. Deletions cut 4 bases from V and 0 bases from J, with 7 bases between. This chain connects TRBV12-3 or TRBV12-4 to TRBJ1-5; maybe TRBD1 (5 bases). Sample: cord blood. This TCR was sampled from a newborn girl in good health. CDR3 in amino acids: CASSSTVSNQPQHF. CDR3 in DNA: TGTGCCAGCAGTTCGACAGTTAGCAATCAGCCCCAGCATTTT.